The 29 T cell receptor beta chains listed next were all sequenced from one sample in a study of blood T cell repertoires in COVID-19. Here immunoSEQ multiplex PCR was the method, and the copy in TCRdb shows in-frame clones only, minus some. The top ten hold around 4.9% of the sample, which has about 29,000 clones, 85% to 90% seen once. Sequenced material: peripheral blood. The receptors here all came from a man aged 65 to 79 with active COVID-19.

The genes are TRBV20-1 and TRBJ1-1, with D possibly matching TRBD1 (6 bases). Trimming cost V 3 bases and J 4 bases, with 15 bases left between them. Germline V gene lookup returns CDR1 DFQATT and CDR2 SNEGSKA (reference sequence). The CDR3 is 14 amino acids. In DNA, the CDR3 is TGCAGTGCTAGTCTTCGAGGGGGTGGCACTGAAGCTTTCTTT. It encodes CSASLRGGGTEAFF.

V gene TRBV11-2 combines with J gene TRBJ2-3; no clear D. Trimming removed 1 base at V and 7 bases at J, with 15 bases between. CDR3 size: 15 residues. Germline loops: CDR1 SGHAT, CDR2 FQNNGV. This CDR3 reads CASSLAPSGFNTQYF. The CDR3 DNA is TGTGCCAGCAGCTTAGCCCCGAGTGGTTTCAATACGCAGTATTTT. The whole variable domain, filled in from reference TRBV11-2 and TRBJ2-3, reads EAGVAQSPRYKIIEKRQSVAFWCNPISGHATLYWYQQILGQGPKLLIQFQNNGVVDDSQLPKDRFSAERLKGVDSTLKIQPAKLEDSAVYLCASSLAPSGFNTQYFGPGTRLTVL.

V gene TRBV9 combines with J gene TRBJ2-7; D is ambiguous. Germline values: CDR1 SGDLS, CDR2 YYNGEE. V shed 0 bases and J shed 1 base, with 11 bases lying between them. This CDR3 contains 15 residues. The CDR3, as DNA: TGTGCCAGCAGCGTAGAGGCAGCGCGGTCCTACGAGCAGTACTTC. This encodes CASSVEAARSYEQYF.

The chain recombines TRBV9 with TRBJ2-5, with 7 bases matching TRBD1. Germline CDR1 SGDLS, CDR2 YYNGEE. The CDR3 is made up of 15 amino acids. With 3 bases clipped from V and 7 bases from J, the junction kept 12 bases outside the gene matches. CDR3 loop: CASSGRDSRSGTQYF. The CDR3 DNA reads as TGTGCCAGCAGCGGCCGGGACAGCCGGTCTGGGACCCAGTACTTC.

This clone was picked up a small number of times. This rearrangement joins TRBV7-6 to TRBJ2-7, with 7 bases that match TRBD1. CDR3 length: 15 amino acids. V shed 1 base, J shed 2 bases, and the junction held 5 bases outside the gene matches. Germline CDR1 SGHVS, CDR2 FNYEAQ. As DNA, the CDR3 is TGTGCCAGCAGCTTAGGCCAGGGGGTGGCCTACGAGCAGTACTTC. This encodes CASSLGQGVAYEQYF.

This clone was counted a single time. The CDR3 here is CASSQDETGKNEKLFF. CDR3 bases: TGTGCCAGCAGCCAAGATGAAACGGGAAAAAATGAAAAACTGTTTTTT. The chain carries TRBV4-2 and TRBJ1-4; unclear D gene. Germline assignment: CDR1 LGHNA and CDR2 YNFKEQ. Trimming cost V 0 bases and J 5 bases, with 13 bases left between them. CDR3 length equals 16 residues.

This chain links TRBV5-6 with TRBJ1-5, with 9 nucleotides matching TRBD1. The CDR3 consists of 15 residues. Looked up from germline, CDR1 is SGHDT and CDR2 is YYEEEE. The junction had 2 bases not matched to a gene; V was cut back by 0 bases and J by 4 bases. This CDR3 reads CASSLGGTGNQPQHF. The CDR3 region has the DNA TGTGCCAGCAGCTTGGGGGGGACAGGGAATCAGCCCCAGCATTTT.

The rearrangement uses TRBV27 and TRBJ2-7, with D possibly TRBD1 on 5 matching bases. Germline-derived CDR1 and CDR2 are MNHEY and SMNVEV (reference sequence). The CDR3 covers 13 residues. The V gene lost 5 bases and the J gene lost 2 bases, with 10 bases spanning the gap. CDR3 nucleotide sequence: TGTGCCAGCAGTCAACAGGTGCCCTACGAGCAGTACTTC. Translated, it gives CASSQQVPYEQYF.

This chain uses TRBV19 with TRBJ1-1; D call uncertain. The germline V gene has CDR1 LNHDA and CDR2 SQIVND (reference sequence). V was trimmed by 3 bases and J by 3 bases, leaving 8 bases between them. The CDR3 covers 13 residues. CDR3 coding DNA: TGTGCCAGTAGTATGAAGGGAGACACTGAAGCTTTCTTT. Residues: CASSMKGDTEAFF.

This clone came up once. J is TRBJ1-2 and V is TRBV19; D may be TRBD1 (5 bases). From germline, CDR1 is LNHDA and CDR2 SQIVND (reference sequence). The CDR3 covers 15 residues. V was shortened by 7 bases and J by 2 bases, with 17 bases between the two germline ends. The CDR3 spells CASTPREGTNYGYTF. Written as DNA, the CDR3 is TGTGCCAGTACCCCGCGGGAAGGGACCAACTATGGCTACACCTTC.

Turning to this clone: The identical CDR3 is also encoded by other nucleotide sequences in the sample. The chain uses TRBV5-1 and TRBJ2-5; 8 positions agree with TRBD2. The CDR3 extends over 14 amino acids. Germline V gives CDR1 SGHRS, CDR2 YFSETQ. J gave up 5 bases and V 0 bases, and 3 bases lay outside the gene matches. The CDR3 DNA sequence: TGCGCCAGCAGCTTGGAAAGCGGGGGCGAGACCCAGTACTTC. Translating gives CASSLESGGETQYF. Drawing the rest from reference TRBV5-1 and TRBJ2-5, the complete variable domain is KAGVTQTPRYLIKTRGQQVTLSCSPISGHRSVSWYQQTPGQGLQFLFEYFSETQRNKGNFPGRFSGRQFSNSRSEMNVSTLELGDSALYLCASSLESGGETQYFGPGTRLLVL.

This clone was found a few times. The chain recombines TRBV3-1 (or the pseudogene TRBV3-2) with TRBJ2-7; 10 bases map to TRBD1. Trimming removed 5 bases from V and 2 bases from J; junction bases left unmatched: 3. Germline loops: CDR1 LGHDT, CDR2 YNNKEL (reference sequence). The length of the CDR3 is 14 residues. DNA of the CDR3: TGTGCCAGCAGCAGGGACAGGGGCGCCTACGAGCAGTACTTC. It encodes CASSRDRGAYEQYF.

The chain has TRBV2 and TRBJ1-6; D is perhaps TRBD1 (5 bases). The germline CDR1 and CDR2 sequences are SNHLY and FYNNEI. V lost 2 bases to trimming and J lost 6 bases, with 8 bases between them. The CDR3 is 14 residues long. The CDR3 sequence is CASSERQGNSPLHF. CDR3 nucleotides: TGTGCCAGCAGTGAAAGGCAGGGTAATTCACCCCTCCACTTT.

This chain connects TRBV30 to TRBJ2-3, with D tentatively TRBD1 (6 bases). This CDR3 spans 16 amino acids. Germline assignment: CDR1 GTSNPN and CDR2 SVGIG (reference sequence). Trimming took off 1 base at V and 7 bases at J, with 21 bases between the two ends. This chain's CDR3 is CAWSAQGHAQSNTQYF. The CDR3 region has the DNA TGTGCCTGGAGTGCACAGGGACACGCGCAGTCAAATACGCAGTATTTT.

The J gene is TRBJ2-1, the V gene TRBV7-8; 14 nucleotides match TRBD2. After removal of 5 bases from V and 3 bases from J, the junction contained 6 bases not matched to a gene. The CDR3 consists of 17 residues. Germline-derived CDR1 and CDR2 are SGHVS and FQNEAQ. The CDR3 region is CASSPRLAGGLYNEQFF. The DNA for the CDR3 is TGTGCCAGCAGCCCTCGACTAGCGGGGGGGCTCTACAATGAGCAGTTCTTC. Variable domain in full (rest from reference TRBV7-8 and TRBJ2-1): GAGVSQSPRYKVAKRGQDVALRCDPISGHVSLFWYQQALGQGPEFLTYFQNEAQLDKSGLPSDRFFAERPEGSVSTLKIQRTQQEDSAVYLCASSPRLAGGLYNEQFFGPGTRLTVL.

The chain couples TRBV12-3 or TRBV12-4 to TRBJ1-1; D ambiguous. Trimming removed 5 bases from V and 2 bases from J, with 9 bases in between. The CDR3 runs to 13 residues. As DNA, the CDR3 is TGTGCCAGCAGTGTGAGTTTAAACACTGAAGCTTTCTTT. Translation gives CASSVSLNTEAFF.

This clone was found once. The gene calls are TRBV27 and TRBJ1-2, with TRBD1 identical over 8 bases. This CDR3 region has 13 residues. The germline CDR1 and CDR2 sequences are MNHEY and SMNVEV (reference sequence). J was trimmed by 3 bases and V by 8 bases; bases with no gene match: 5. CDR3 region: CASGQGKYYGYTF. The CDR3 DNA sequence: TGTGCCAGCGGACAGGGTAAATACTATGGCTACACCTTC.

The chain is built from TRBV5-1 and TRBJ1-1; tentative D call: TRBD1 (5 bases). The CDR3 consists of 16 residues. Germline CDR1 and CDR2: SGHRS and YFSETQ. V was pared by 5 bases and J by 0 bases, with 17 bases between. The DNA of the CDR3 is TGCGCCAGCAGACTTGCCCCCCAGGGCGTGAACACTGAAGCTTTCTTT. It specifies CASRLAPQGVNTEAFF.

This clone has just a few counts. The rearrangement links TRBV3-1 (or the pseudogene TRBV3-2) to TRBJ2-5; weak D call: TRBD2 (7 bases). The CDR3 is 14 amino acids. V was shortened by 5 bases and J by 5 bases, with 15 bases between the two germline ends. CDR1 and CDR2 from the germline V gene are LGHDT and YNNKEL (reference sequence). CDR3 nucleotide sequence: TGTGCCAGCAGCGGGGGGGCGCAGCTTGAGACCCAGTACTTC. Its translation is CASSGGAQLETQYF.

This clone was found a few times. The chain carries TRBV2 and TRBJ2-6; D remains unclear. This CDR3 contains 15 residues. V was clipped by 7 bases and J by 0 bases, with 10 bases between them. Germline V gene lookup returns CDR1 SNHLY and CDR2 FYNNEI. CDR3 residues: CASIRSYSGANVLTF. The CDR3 nucleotides are TGTGCCAGCATTAGAAGTTACTCTGGGGCCAACGTCCTGACTTTC.

This sequence joins TRBV5-8 and TRBJ1-1; tentatively, D is TRBD1 (6 bases). Germline loops: CDR1 SGHTS, CDR2 YDEGEE. V was clipped by 2 bases and J by 4 bases, with 18 bases between them. The CDR3 length is 16 residues. CDR3 bases: TGTGCCAGCAGCTTTTCGGGGGGCATTAGTGGCACTGAAGCTTTCTTT. It translates to CASSFSGGISGTEAFF. Together with reference TRBV5-8 and TRBJ1-1, the CDR3 gives the full variable domain: EAGVTQSPTHLIKTRGQQATLRCSPISGHTSVYWYQQALGLGLQFLLWYDEGEERNRGNFPPRFSGRQFPNYSSELNVNALELEDSALYLCASSFSGGISGTEAFFGQGTRLTVV.

The V gene is TRBV5-1, the J gene TRBJ2-2; maybe TRBD1 (6 bases). The CDR3 has 15 amino acids. Between the trimmed V and J ends, which lost 2 bases and 4 bases, there was a span of 12 bases. Germline CDR1 is SGHRS and CDR2 is YFSETQ. The CDR3 DNA reads as TGCGCCAGCAGCTTTCGGACAGTACGCACCGGGGAGCTGTTTTTT. Translated: CASSFRTVRTGELFF.

The J gene is TRBJ2-1, the V gene TRBV3-1 (or the pseudogene TRBV3-2); a possible D gene is TRBD2 (7 bases). V was pared by 4 bases and J by 0 bases, with 10 bases between. This CDR3 is built from 15 residues. Germline lookup yields CDR1 LGHDT and CDR2 YNNKEL (reference sequence). CDR3 DNA: TGTGCCAGCAGCCGGGAGGGGGGCTCCTACAATGAGCAGTTCTTC. It encodes CASSREGGSYNEQFF.

The rearrangement joins TRBV5-1 to TRBJ1-1; weak D call: TRBD1 (6 bases). V was cut by 1 base and J by 2 bases, with 15 bases left in between. Germline assignment: CDR1 SGHRS and CDR2 YFSETQ. The CDR3 spans 16 residues. CDR3 sequence reads: CASSLQGRVVNTEAFF. CDR3 coding DNA: TGCGCCAGCAGCTTGCAGGGGCGTGTCGTTAACACTGAAGCTTTCTTT.

V usage is TRBV14 and J usage is TRBJ1-1, with 11 bases aligning to TRBD1. The CDR3 is 14 amino acids. Trimming at V came to 5 bases and at J to 7 bases, leaving 6 bases not matched to a gene. From germline, CDR1 is SGHDN and CDR2 FVKESK. This CDR3 is CASSLDRGRVEAFF. In nucleotides, the CDR3 is TGTGCCAGCAGCTTGGACAGGGGGCGAGTTGAAGCTTTCTTT.

The V and J genes are TRBV18 and TRBJ1-1; no firm D call. CDR1 is KGHSH, CDR2 LQKENI, per germline. Trimming took 0 bases from V and 10 from J, leaving 12 bases between them. The CDR3 length is 13 residues. CDR3 bases: TGTGCCAGCTCACCACCGAGTCGGTTTTCAGCTTTCTTT. Protein: CASSPPSRFSAFF.

This chain links TRBV3-1 (or the pseudogene TRBV3-2) with TRBJ2-5; D is perhaps TRBD2 (6 bases). Germline V CDR1 and CDR2: LGHDT, YNNKEL (reference sequence). V lost 5 bases and J lost 2, with 12 bases in between. The CDR3 has 14 residues. CDR3 region: CASSTGLIQETQYF. The DNA for the CDR3 is TGTGCCAGCAGCACGGGACTTATACAAGAGACCCAGTACTTC.

This chain connects TRBV4-1 to TRBJ2-1, with TRBD2 identical over 10 bases. The length of the CDR3 is 17 residues. Germline trimming cut 0 bases from V and 0 bases from J; bases unmatched to any gene: 2. Germline CDR1 MGHRA, CDR2 YSYEKL. The CDR3, as DNA: TGCGCCAGCAGCCAAGAACCTAGCGGGAGCTCCTACAATGAGCAGTTCTTC. Translating gives CASSQEPSGSSYNEQFF.

The gene calls are TRBV28 and TRBJ1-5; 8 nucleotides agree with TRBD1. Trimming removed 6 bases from V and 10 bases from J; junction bases left unmatched: 17. Germline V CDR1 and CDR2: MDHEN, SYDVKM. This CDR3 contains 16 residues. The CDR3 is CASSQGAGGSQRPQHF. The CDR3 DNA is TGTGCCAGCAGCCAAGGCGCAGGGGGCTCCCAGCGACCCCAGCATTTT.